The rows below give T cell receptor beta chains drawn from one sample of a study of cytotoxic CD8 clonotypes in ibrutinib-treated CLL. Assay: immunoSEQ multiplex PCR; the TCRdb copy retains only in-frame clones and omits some. This sample has around 40,000 clones; around 70% occur once, and the top ten carry 10%. The source material was PBMCs, sampled at disease progression, from a patient treated with ibrutinib. The receptors were sampled from a human donor with chronic lymphocytic leukemia. Both conserved end residues are part of each CDR3. D genes are given only for firm matches. Clone size is given for some rows only: seen once, a few or many times, or a class if the clone is expanded.

NA | TRBJ2-3 | TRBV7-8 | NA | CASSFGGFSTDTQYF | TGTGCCAGCAGCTTCGGCGGGTTTAGCACAGATACGCAGTATTTT
NA | TRBJ2-2 | TRBV10-3 | NA | CAISDNKGGTGELFF | TGTGCCATCAGTGATAACAAGGGAGGCACCGGGGAGCTGTTTTTT
NA | TRBJ1-5 | TRBV4-1 | NA | CASGQRTTSNQPQHF | TGCGCCAGCGGCCAACGGACCACTAGCAATCAGCCCCAGCATTTT
NA | TRBJ1-1 | TRBV20-1 | NA | CSARSWGAFF | TGCAGTGCTAGGTCGTGGGGAGCTTTCTTT
few | TRBJ1-2 | TRBV29-1 | NA | CSVVTGITGYGYTF | TGCAGCGTAGTTACAGGGATAACGGGCTATGGCTACACCTTC
NA | TRBJ1-2 | TRBV5-4 | TRBD1 | CASSLQGADGYTF | TGTGCCAGCAGCTTACAGGGGGCAGATGGCTACACCTTC
NA | TRBJ2-4 | TRBV19 | NA | CASGKSSGTYIQYF | TGTGCCAGTGGGAAGAGTAGCGGAACTTACATTCAGTACTTC
NA | TRBJ1-5 | TRBV2 | NA | CASSEAIRFQPQHF | TGTGCCAGCAGTGAAGCGATCAGGTTTCAGCCCCAGCATTTT
NA | TRBJ1-4 | TRBV7-8 | NA | CASSPRSPVSNEKLFF | TGTGCCAGCAGCCCGAGATCACCCGTTAGTAATGAAAAACTGTTTTTT
NA | TRBJ2-7 | TRBV25-1 | NA | CASSELGEQYF | TGTGCCAGCAGTGAGTTGGGGGAGCAGTACTTC
NA | TRBJ1-2 | TRBV20-1 | NA | CSAREHGYTF | TGCAGTGCTAGAGAACATGGCTACACCTTC
NA | TRBJ1-4 | TRBV11-2 | NA | CASSAGASNEKLFF | TGTGCCAGCAGCGCAGGGGCGAGTAATGAAAAACTGTTTTTT
NA | TRBJ2-1 | TRBV29-1 | NA | CSVEGLRRAQYNEQFF | TGCAGCGTTGAAGGTCTCCGGCGGGCGCAATACAATGAGCAGTTCTTC
NA | TRBJ2-1 | TRBV27 | NA | CASSARVDEQFF | TGTGCCAGCAGTGCCCGAGTGGATGAGCAGTTCTTC
NA | TRBJ2-7 | TRBV6-5 | TRBD1 | CASSTGDRGLYEQYF | TGTGCCAGCAGTACCGGGGACAGGGGTCTTTACGAGCAGTACTTC
NA | TRBJ1-2 | TRBV29-1 | NA | CSVRPETNYGYTF | TGCAGCGTTAGACCGGAGACTAACTATGGCTACACCTTC
NA | TRBJ1-6 | TRBV19 | NA | CASSTLRGQGELSPLHF | TGTGCCAGTAGTACCCTCCGGGGGCAGGGCGAGTTGTCACCCCTCCACTTT
NA | TRBJ1-4 | TRBV5-1 | NA | CASSQGPNEKLFF | TGCGCCAGCTCCCAGGGACCTAATGAAAAACTGTTTTTT
once | TRBJ2-3 | TRBV18 | NA | CASSPGVTWLSTDTQYF | TGTGCCAGCTCACCAGGGGTGACCTGGCTGAGCACAGATACGCAGTATTTT
once | TRBJ2-1 | TRBV29-1 | TRBD2 | CSVRLLLAGGEQFF | TGCAGCGTCCGGCTCCTACTAGCGGGGGGGGAGCAGTTCTTC
NA | TRBJ2-3 | TRBV7-8 | NA | CASSTGSDTDTQYF | TGTGCCAGCAGCACAGGGAGTGACACAGATACGCAGTATTTT
few | TRBJ2-7 | TRBV28 | NA | CATLTRGPYEQYF | TGTGCCACCTTAACCAGGGGCCCTTACGAGCAGTACTTC
NA | TRBJ2-7 | TRBV29-1 | NA | CSVVFGGLNYEQYF | TGCAGCGTTGTCTTCGGAGGTCTTAACTACGAGCAGTACTTC
NA | TRBJ2-1 | TRBV6-4 | TRBD2 | CARTLAGDLRAYNEQFF | TGTGCCAGGACTCTAGCGGGAGATTTAAGGGCATACAATGAGCAGTTCTTC
NA | TRBJ1-2 | TRBV30 | NA | CAWSVRGGLRGYTF | TGTGCCTGGAGTGTACGAGGAGGATTAAGAGGCTACACCTTC
NA | TRBJ2-2 | TRBV11-2 | NA | CASSLVGNENTGELFF | TGTGCCAGCAGCTTAGTCGGGAACGAGAACACCGGGGAGCTGTTTTTT
NA | TRBJ2-3 | TRBV2 | TRBD2 | CASSAGLAGADTQYF | TGTGCCAGCAGTGCCGGACTAGCGGGGGCAGATACGCAGTATTTT
NA | TRBJ2-1 | TRBV5-1 | TRBD2 | CASSPQGGRMNNEQFF | TGCGCCAGCAGCCCTCAGGGCGGGAGGATGAACAATGAGCAGTTCTTC
NA | TRBJ2-3 | TRBV4-2 | NA | CASSQVERADTQYF | TGTGCCAGCAGCCAAGTTGAAAGGGCCGATACGCAGTATTTT
NA | TRBJ2-1 | TRBV15 | TRBD2 | CATSALAGGNNEQFF | TGTGCCACCAGCGCCCTAGCGGGGGGGAACAATGAGCAGTTCTTC
NA | TRBJ1-2 | TRBV19 | NA | CASMGYGYTF | TGTGCCAGTATGGGGTATGGCTACACCTTC
NA | TRBJ2-5 | TRBV7-9 | NA | CASSFWGALRETQYF | TGTGCCAGCAGCTTCTGGGGGGCCCTTCGAGAGACCCAGTACTTC
NA | TRBJ2-4 | TRBV4-2 | TRBD2 | CASSQTGTRGTMAKNIQYF | TGTGCCAGCAGCCAAACCGGGACTAGAGGGACAATGGCCAAAAACATTCAGTACTTC
few | TRBJ2-1 | TRBV7-9 | NA | CASSSSPSYNEQFF | TGTGCCAGCAGCTCCAGTCCCTCCTACAATGAGCAGTTCTTC
NA | TRBJ2-5 | TRBV6-5 | TRBD2 | CASSYSSGTSGETQYF | TGTGCCAGCAGTTACTCGAGCGGGACTAGCGGAGAGACCCAGTACTTC
NA | TRBJ2-7 | TRBV5-1 | NA | CASSLDPSSYEQYF | TGCGCCAGCAGCTTGGATCCTAGTTCCTACGAGCAGTACTTC
few | TRBJ1-2 | TRBV5-1 | NA | CASSRAQGHYGYTF | TGCGCCAGCAGCCGCGCTCAGGGGCACTATGGCTACACCTTC